A single sample is the source of the 15 T cell receptor beta chains below, sequenced in a study of CD8 T cells in Susac syndrome. Random hexamers were used to reverse transcribe the RNA input (about 0.5 to 1 ug). In TCRdb, the immunoSEQ multiplex PCR reads were re-called with MiXCR into one record per CDR3 protein. The sample lists under 200,000 distinct CDR3 sequences, approximately 94% occurring once. The sequencing sample was made of CD4+ T cells from PBMCs. The receptor source for this set is a human donor with Susac syndrome.

This clonotype was picked up one time. This chain uses TRBV4-3 with TRBJ2-3; the match to TRBD1 covers 8 bases. The CDR3 is 16 amino acids. CDR1 LGHNA and CDR2 YSLEER come from the germline V gene. Trimming took 1 base from V and 3 from J; bases not matched to a gene: 6. The CDR3 region has the DNA TGCGCCAGCAGCCAAGGACAGGGGAAGGGAACAGATACGCAGTATTTT. Protein product: CASSQGQGKGTDTQYF.

V gene TRBV14 combines with J gene TRBJ2-1, with unresolved D. From germline, CDR1 is SGHDN and CDR2 FVKESK. CDR3 length: 14 amino acids. V lost 4 bases, J lost 2 bases, and 9 bases lay in between. As DNA, the CDR3 is TGTGCCAGCAGCCCAAGGTACCCCTACAATGAGCAGTTCTTC. This translates into CASSPRYPYNEQFF.

The chain joins TRBV5-1 to TRBJ1-2, with TRBD1 matching over 8 bases. The germline V gene has CDR1 SGHRS and CDR2 YFSETQ. The CDR3 spans 14 residues. V shed 2 bases and J 4 bases; nucleotides not matched to a gene: 4. The CDR3 spells CASSFQGAIYGYTF. In DNA form, the CDR3 reads TGCGCCAGCAGCTTTCAGGGGGCGATCTATGGCTACACCTTC.

The gene calls are TRBV5-1 and TRBJ2-7; 8 bases agree with TRBD2. The CDR3 runs 18 residues. V lost 3 bases to trimming and J lost 1 base; unmatched junction nucleotides: 15. The germline V gene encodes CDR1 SGHRS and CDR2 YFSETQ. The CDR3 is CASSSRGSGATNSYEQYF. Written as DNA, the CDR3 is TGCGCCAGCAGCTCCCGGGGTAGCGGGGCGACGAATTCCTACGAGCAGTACTTC.

V gene TRBV5-1 combines with J gene TRBJ1-4; D unclear. Trimming took off 4 bases at V and 3 bases at J, with 16 bases between the two ends. CDR3 length equals 16 residues. The germline gives CDR1 SGHRS, CDR2 YFSETQ. The CDR3 bases are TGCGCCAGCAGCGGAAACTTGGGCGCGGCTAATGAAAAACTGTTTTTT. The encoded protein is CASSGNLGAANEKLFF.

V usage is TRBV29-1 and J usage is TRBJ1-1; 8 bases match TRBD1. Germline V gene sequence: CDR1 SQVTM, CDR2 ANQGSEA. The CDR3 totals 13 residues. The V segment lost 6 bases and the J segment 3 bases; nucleotides outside the gene matches: 6. As DNA, the CDR3 is TGCAGCGTCCGGACAGGGAAGGACACTGAAGCTTTCTTT. Its protein product is CSVRTGKDTEAFF. Drawing the rest from reference TRBV29-1 and TRBJ1-1, the complete variable domain is SAVISQKPSRDICQRGTSLTIQCQVDSQVTMMFWYRQQPGQSLTLIATANQGSEATYESGFVIDKFPISRPNLTFSTLTVSNMSPEDSSIYLCSVRTGKDTEAFFGQGTRLTVV.

V gene TRBV25-1 combines with J gene TRBJ1-5; 10 bases match TRBD1. CDR3 length: 15 amino acids. With 2 bases clipped from V and 7 bases from J, the junction kept 5 bases outside the gene matches. The germline V gene has CDR1 MGHDK and CDR2 SYGVNS. The CDR3 sequence is CASSEGQGVSQPQHF. The CDR3 bases are TGTGCCAGCAGTGAAGGACAGGGGGTTTCGCAGCCCCAGCATTTT. The variable domain in full, completed from reference TRBV25-1 and TRBJ1-5, reads EADIYQTPRYLVIGTGKKITLECSQTMGHDKMYWYQQDPGMELHLIHYSYGVNSTEKGDLSSESTVSRIRTEHFPLTLESARPSHTSQYLCASSEGQGVSQPQHFGDGTRLSIL.

The chain uses TRBV3-1 and TRBJ1-6; D might be TRBD1 (5 bases). The germline V gene has CDR1 LGHDT and CDR2 YNNKEL (reference sequence). This CDR3 comprises 14 residues. V shed 0 bases and J shed 19 bases, with 19 bases lying between them. CDR3 amino acids: CASSQDRRVGGLHF. CDR3 coding DNA: TGTGCCAGCAGCCAAGATCGACGAGTTGGGGGATTACACTTT.

This chain connects TRBV6-5 to TRBJ2-7; a weak D match, TRBD1 (6 bases). V was clipped by 6 bases and J by 4 bases, with 13 bases between them. Germline V gives CDR1 MNHEY, CDR2 SVGAGI. The length of the CDR3 is 13 residues. This CDR3 is CASRGRTAYEQYF. The CDR3 DNA follows: TGTGCCAGCAGGGGCAGGACAGCTTACGAGCAGTACTTC.

The chain joins TRBV7-3 to TRBJ1-1; D is ambiguous. The CDR3 covers 16 residues. CDR1 is SGHTA and CDR2 is FQGTGA in the germline V gene. Trimming shortened V by 5 bases and J by 1 base, and 17 bases separated the two germline ends. CDR3 DNA sequence: TGTGCCAGCAGCCCAGCAGGCCGGGTTGAGAACACTGAAGCTTTCTTT. This encodes CASSPAGRVENTEAFF.

The rearrangement links TRBV24-1 to TRBJ2-3, with unresolved D. The CDR3 contains 16 residues. Trimming took 1 base from V and 1 from J, leaving 11 bases between them. Germline CDR1 is KGHDR and CDR2 is SFDVKD. DNA for the CDR3: TGTGCCACCAGTGATTTCGGTGGGGAAGGCACAGATACGCAGTATTTT. It is translated as CATSDFGGEGTDTQYF.

The CDR3 DNA reads TGTGCCAGCAGCGTAGGCACAGGGGGCACAGATACGCAGTATTTT. Its translation: CASSVGTGGTDTQYF. The chain links TRBV9 to TRBJ2-3; TRBD1 agrees at 7 bases. Germline CDR1 and CDR2: SGDLS and YYNGEE. The CDR3 loop spans 15 amino acids. The trim removed 0 bases at V and 1 base at J, leaving 2 bases unmatched.

In DNA form, the CDR3 reads TGCGCCAGCAGCTCGGACGGGATTAACTATGGCTACACCTTC. It is translated as CASSSDGINYGYTF. J is TRBJ1-2 and V is TRBV5-1, with D unclear. The CDR3 runs to 14 residues. CDR1 is SGHRS and CDR2 is YFSETQ in the germline V gene. V lost 3 bases and J 1 base, leaving 10 bases between the germline ends.

The chain uses TRBV2 and TRBJ1-2; D unclear. The V end lost 1 base, the J end lost 2 bases, and 5 bases lay between the germline ends. Germline CDR1 SNHLY, CDR2 FYNNEI. This CDR3 has 13 amino acids. This chain's CDR3 is CASSEVRNYGYTF. The CDR3 nucleotides are TGTGCCAGCAGTGAAGTCAGGAACTATGGCTACACCTTC.

V usage is TRBV29-1 and J usage is TRBJ1-1, with D uncertain. This CDR3 has 13 amino acids. CDR1 and CDR2 from the germline V gene are SQVTM and ANQGSEA. Trimming took off 8 bases at V and 0 bases at J, with 13 bases between the two ends. For the CDR3, the DNA is TGCAGCAGTTCGAATGGCCTGAACACTGAAGCTTTCTTT. Translating it yields CSSSNGLNTEAFF.